This TCR beta chain was identified during a study of T-cell reconstitution after alpha-beta-depleted transplantation in children. The study, taken as a whole, reports: The authors attributed T-cell counts and diversity one year after transplant mostly to newly produced T cells. By about two months after transplant, alpha-beta T cells reportedly arose from several hundred graft clones that had expanded. At day 60, the high TCRbeta diversity found in some patients originated from recipient T cells and thymic progenitors that had survived.

Preparation of the TCRbeta library was carried out with unique molecular identifiers. Via MiXCR, TCRdb re-called the PCR reads, giving one row per CDR3 protein. The table records hundreds of thousands of distinct CDR3 sequences, around 13% of them present only once. Details on this clonotype: The target antigen is unknown.

Per germline, CDR1 SEHNR and CDR2 FQNEAQ (reference sequence). J gave up 0 bases and V 5 bases, and 7 bases lay outside the gene matches. The CDR3 has 15 residues. The gene calls are TRBV7-9 and TRBJ2-7; 7 bases agree with TRBD1. The source is a girl aged 2 to 9 with congenital amegakaryocytic thrombocytopenia, due to receive a stem cell transplant. Sequencing was performed on PBMCs, taken before TCRalphabeta/CD19-depleted stem cell transplant. The CDR3 region is CASSPVRDSSYEQYF. DNA for the CDR3: TGTGCCAGCAGCCCGGTCAGGGACAGCTCCTACGAGCAGTACTTC.